A single TCR beta chain is shown here with its context. Clones were read by immunoSEQ multiplex PCR, and TCRdb kept only the in-frame ones, dropping some. The sample holds about 22,000 clones; approximately 80% are singletons and the top ten take nearly 35%. This specimen comes from a study of OX40 agonist ivuxolimab in advanced cancers. The junction had 8 bases not matched to a gene; V was cut back by 4 bases and J by 0 bases. Germline values: CDR1 SGHVS, CDR2 FNYEAQ. The CDR3 sequence is 17 residues long. The material was CD4+ or CD8+ T cells sorted from blood, obtained in a trial of the OX40 agonist ivuxolimab. This receptor was taken from an adult with an advanced solid tumor such as melanoma, head and neck, liver or kidney cancer. The genes are TRBV7-6 and TRBJ2-1; TRBD2 aligns across 8 bases. The CDR3 DNA is TGTGCCAGCAGCTCACCACCGAGCGGGGGCTCCTACAATGAGCAGTTCTTC. It translates to CASSSPPSGGSYNEQFF.